This TCR beta chain comes out of a study of cytomegalovirus exposure and HLA in healthy donors. Nominal health characterized the donors when sampled, though unrecorded immune exposures were likely. Whole-study findings and limits: Later analysis suggested links between common viral pathogens and several top significant clusters.

V lost 2 bases to trimming and J lost 7 bases, with 12 bases between them. This CDR3 has 13 amino acids. CDR1 and CDR2 from the germline V gene are SGHDT and YYEEEE. This clone was detected only a few times. Its antigen is still unknown. It was with 60 Vbeta and 13 Jbeta primers that the PCR ran. Repertoires were generated with immunoSEQ multiplex PCR, while TCRdb's copy carries only in-frame clones and drops some. This sample carries over 85,000 clones, approximately 69% of them seen once, and the ten largest clones take over 0.95%. Material for sequencing was PBMCs. The chain links TRBV5-6 to TRBJ1-2, with D tentatively TRBD1 (5 bases). This TCR was sampled from a female donor in good health and CMV-seronegative. The chain's CDR3 is CASSLSRAGGYTF. CDR3 nucleotide sequence: TGTGCCAGCAGCTTATCCAGGGCTGGTGGCTACACCTTC.